Listed below are T cell receptor beta chains from one sample, sequenced in a study of cytomegalovirus exposure and HLA in healthy donors. Sequencing used immunoSEQ multiplex PCR; TCRdb keeps in-frame clones, though not all of them. Of 140,000 to 150,000 clones detected, approximately 79% appear once; the ten largest clones hold 6.7%. The sample consisted of PBMCs. The receptors were gathered from a woman between 40 and 50 years old in good health and CMV-seropositive. The CDR3 runs from the conserved cysteine through the conserved F or W. D genes are given only for firm matches. A row's size may be missing; if present it is once, few, many or a size class.

J | size | D | V | DNA | CDR3
TRBJ1-1 | NA | NA | TRBV5-1 | TGCGCCAGCAGAGCTATAGAACGGAACACTGAAGCTTTCTTT | CASRAIERNTEAFF
TRBJ2-7 | NA | NA | TRBV7-9 | TGTGCCAGCAGCTTATTCGTCGGGAGCTCCTACGAGCAGTACTTC | CASSLFVGSSYEQYF
TRBJ2-7 | NA | NA | TRBV5-1 | TGCGCCAGCAGCGCCACAATCGGGTTTGGCTCCTACGAGCAGTACTTC | CASSATIGFGSYEQYF
TRBJ2-7 | NA | NA | TRBV2 | TGTGCCAGCAGTGCGGAGGGCTACGAGCAGTACTTC | CASSAEGYEQYF
TRBJ2-7 | once | NA | TRBV5-1 | TGCGCCAGCAGCTTGTGGTGGCCCAAGACCTACGAGCAGTACTTC | CASSLWWPKTYEQYF
TRBJ2-6 | NA | NA | TRBV11-2 | TGTGCCAGCAGCTTAGTCAGCTCTGGGGCCAACGTCCTGACTTTC | CASSLVSSGANVLTF
TRBJ2-6 | once | NA | TRBV2 | TGTGCCAGCACAGTATCTGGGGCCAACGTCCTGACTTTC | CASTVSGANVLTF
TRBJ1-1 | NA | NA | TRBV10-1 | TGCGCCAGCAGTCAGACCGGGACAAGGAACACTGAAGCTTTCTTT | CASSQTGTRNTEAFF
TRBJ2-7 | NA | NA | TRBV2 | TGTGCCAGGGGTCCCACAGCCTACGAGCAGTACTTC | CARGPTAYEQYF
TRBJ2-7 | NA | TRBD2 | TRBV5-1 | TGCGCCAGCAGCTTGTTCGCTAGCGGGGGGCCATCCTACGAGCAGTACTTC | CASSLFASGGPSYEQYF
TRBJ1-4 | NA | NA | TRBV30 | TGTGCCTGGAGTGTAACGGGTGGAGGTGAAAAACTGTTTTTT | CAWSVTGGGEKLFF
TRBJ2-7 | NA | TRBD1 | TRBV7-6 | TGTGCCAGCAGCCGTGAGGACAGGGGGTCCTACGAGCAGTACTTC | CASSREDRGSYEQYF
TRBJ2-7 | NA | NA | TRBV18 | TGTGCCAGCTCACCGCTACAGTCCTACGAGCAGTACTTC | CASSPLQSYEQYF
TRBJ2-7 | few | TRBD1 | TRBV11-2 | TGTGCCAGCAGCTCCGACAGGGGCGAGCAGTACTTC | CASSSDRGEQYF
TRBJ2-1 | once | TRBD1 | TRBV5-4 | TGTGCCAGCAGGAACGGACAGGGGTACTACAATGAGCAGTTCTTC | CASRNGQGYYNEQFF
TRBJ1-6 | NA | TRBD1 | TRBV10-3 | TGTGCCACCCAGCCCGGGACAGATAATTCACCCCTCCACTTT | CATQPGTDNSPLHF
TRBJ1-2 | NA | TRBD1 | TRBV2 | TGTGCCAGCAGTGAAAATACAGGGGTACATGGCTACACCTTC | CASSENTGVHGYTF
TRBJ1-1 | NA | NA | TRBV25-1 | TGTGCCAGCAGTGAGGTAGACATTGGAGCTTTCTTT | CASSEVDIGAFF
TRBJ1-2 | once | NA | TRBV7-9 | TGTGCCAGCAGCTTACTCGGGGGGGCTAGAGGCTACACCTTC | CASSLLGGARGYTF
TRBJ2-1 | NA | NA | TRBV9 | TGTGCCAGCAGCCCCTTAGGGAGCTCCTACAATGAGCAGTTCTTC | CASSPLGSSYNEQFF
TRBJ1-2 | NA | TRBD1 | TRBV7-9 | TGTGCCAGCAGCTCCGGGACAGAGAACTATGGCTACACCTTC | CASSSGTENYGYTF
TRBJ1-4 | NA | NA | TRBV5-6 | TGTGCCAGCAGCTGGGGGGGACCAACAACTAATGAAAAACTGTTTTTT | CASSWGGPTTNEKLFF
TRBJ1-2 | NA | NA | TRBV19 | TGTGCCAGTAGTTCCCGGGGGGTCGGGAACTATGGCTACACCTTC | CASSSRGVGNYGYTF
TRBJ1-1 | NA | NA | TRBV6-1 | TGTGCCAGCAGCACAGGTTTCACTGAAGCTTTCTTT | CASSTGFTEAFF
TRBJ1-6 | NA | NA | TRBV10-2 | TGCGCCTCCCAACATCTACAGGGCCAACCGTCACCCCTCCACTTT | CASQHLQGQPSPLHF
TRBJ2-5 | NA | TRBD2 | TRBV18 | TGTGCCAGCTCACCACCGAGCTTGCGGGGGGCCTCCGAGACCCAGTACTTC | CASSPPSLRGASETQYF
TRBJ2-1 | few | TRBD2 | TRBV14 | TGTGCCAGCAGCCCCCCAGCGGGGGGGAGGAATGAGCAGTTCTTC | CASSPPAGGRNEQFF
TRBJ2-7 | NA | TRBD2 | TRBV30 | TGTGCCTGGATGAAGCGGGGGAGCTCCTACGAGCAGTACTTC | CAWMKRGSSYEQYF
TRBJ2-7 | NA | NA | TRBV14 | TGTGCCAGCAGCCAAGATCGAGACTTCTCCTACGAGCAGTACTTC | CASSQDRDFSYEQYF
TRBJ1-1 | once | TRBD1 | TRBV5-1 | TGCGCCAGCAGCTTGACAGGGGGCACGGGCACTGAAGCTTTCTTT | CASSLTGGTGTEAFF
TRBJ2-2 | NA | NA | TRBV6-6 | TGTGCCAGCAGTACAAGACTCGACACCGGGGAGCTGTTTTTT | CASSTRLDTGELFF
TRBJ1-5 | NA | NA | TRBV6-1 | TGTGCCAGCAGTGAAACAGGGTTCAATCAGCCCCAGCATTTT | CASSETGFNQPQHF
TRBJ1-2 | once | NA | TRBV6-1 | TGTGCCAGCATCCCCGGGGGGATCCCGGGTGGCTACACCTTC | CASIPGGIPGGYTF
TRBJ1-5 | NA | TRBD1 | TRBV9 | TGTGCCAGCAGCCCGGACAGGGTTGGTCAGCCCCAGCATTTT | CASSPDRVGQPQHF
TRBJ1-2 | NA | NA | TRBV10-3 | TGTGCCATCAGTATACAGGGAGCCCTTCCCAACTATGGCTACACCTTC | CAISIQGALPNYGYTF
TRBJ2-1 | once | NA | TRBV13 | TGTGCCAGCAGCTTTACAGGGAAATATGAGCAGTTCTTC | CASSFTGKYEQFF
TRBJ1-2 | NA | TRBD1 | TRBV20-1 | TGCAGTGCTAGTAAAGGGGGCGGCTACACCTTC | CSASKGGGYTF
TRBJ1-1 | once | TRBD1 | TRBV19 | TGTGCCAGTAGAAGCGCGACAGGGTTTATGGACACTGAAGCTTTCTTT | CASRSATGFMDTEAFF
TRBJ2-3 | NA | NA | TRBV7-9 | TGTTCCAGCAGCTTAGCTTTCGCGGGGGCCACAGATACGCAGTATTTT | CSSSLAFAGATDTQYF
TRBJ2-2 | NA | NA | TRBV7-3 | TGTGCCAGCAGCTTTGTTCAGGCGAACACCGGGGAGCTGTTTTTT | CASSFVQANTGELFF
TRBJ1-6 | NA | TRBD1 | TRBV4-2 | TGTGCCAGCAGCCAAGTTGCCGGGACAGGGGGTCATAATTCACCCCTCCACTTT | CASSQVAGTGGHNSPLHF
TRBJ2-7 | NA | NA | TRBV4-2 | TGTGCCAGCAGCCAAGTTTGGCGGGGGCCCTACGAGCAGTACTTC | CASSQVWRGPYEQYF
TRBJ2-1 | NA | TRBD2 | TRBV30 | TGTGCCTGGGGTCCCGGGACTAGCGGGGCCCTGGCCTACAATGAGCAGTTCTTC | CAWGPGTSGALAYNEQFF
TRBJ1-6 | NA | TRBD1 | TRBV10-3 | TGTGCCATCAGTGAGTCGGGACAGCTTACTTCCCTCCACTTT | CAISESGQLTSLHF
TRBJ2-1 | NA | NA | TRBV7-2 | TGTGCCAGCAGCTCCCGGGACTCCCGCGTGGAGCAGTTCTTC | CASSSRDSRVEQFF
TRBJ2-2 | once | TRBD2 | TRBV7-9 | TGTGCCAGCAGCCCAGAAACGGGACTAGCGGGGCTCACCGGGGAGCTGTTTTTT | CASSPETGLAGLTGELFF
TRBJ2-2 | NA | TRBD1 | TRBV15 | TGTGCCACCAGCAGTAACGACAGGGGCTATACCGGGGAGCTGTTTTTT | CATSSNDRGYTGELFF